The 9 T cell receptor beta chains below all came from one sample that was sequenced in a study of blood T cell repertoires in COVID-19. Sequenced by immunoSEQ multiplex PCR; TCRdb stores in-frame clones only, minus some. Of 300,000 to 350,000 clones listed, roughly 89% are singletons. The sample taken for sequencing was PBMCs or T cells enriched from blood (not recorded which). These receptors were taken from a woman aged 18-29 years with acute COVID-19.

The CDR3: CASSPGGRHTEAFF. In DNA, the CDR3 is TGTGCCAGCAGCCCAGGGGGCCGGCACACTGAAGCTTTCTTT. The chain combines TRBV5-6 with TRBJ1-1; 8 bases align to TRBD1. CDR3 length: 14 residues. V was clipped by 4 bases and J by 3 bases; unmatched bases: 5. The V gene's germline CDR1 is SGHDT and CDR2 YYEEEE.

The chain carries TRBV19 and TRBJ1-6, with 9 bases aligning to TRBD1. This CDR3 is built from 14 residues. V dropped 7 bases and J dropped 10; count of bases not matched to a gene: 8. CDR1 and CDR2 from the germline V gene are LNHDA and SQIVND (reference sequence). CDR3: CASTKGQGYSPLHF. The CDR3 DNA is TGTGCCAGTACCAAGGGACAGGGTTACTCACCCCTCCACTTT.

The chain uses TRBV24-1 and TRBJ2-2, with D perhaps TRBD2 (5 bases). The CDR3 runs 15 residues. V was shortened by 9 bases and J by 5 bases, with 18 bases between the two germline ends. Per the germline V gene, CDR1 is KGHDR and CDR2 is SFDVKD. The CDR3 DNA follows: TGTGCCACCTCTGGGGAGTTGGGTCTGACCGGGGAGCTGTTTTTT. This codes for CATSGELGLTGELFF.

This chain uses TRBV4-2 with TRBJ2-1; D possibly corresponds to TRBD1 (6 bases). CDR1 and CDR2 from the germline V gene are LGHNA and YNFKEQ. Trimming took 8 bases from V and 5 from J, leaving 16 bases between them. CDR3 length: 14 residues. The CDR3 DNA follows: TGTGCCAGCTACTCGGGGCAGGGGAACAATGAGCAGTTCTTC. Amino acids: CASYSGQGNNEQFF.

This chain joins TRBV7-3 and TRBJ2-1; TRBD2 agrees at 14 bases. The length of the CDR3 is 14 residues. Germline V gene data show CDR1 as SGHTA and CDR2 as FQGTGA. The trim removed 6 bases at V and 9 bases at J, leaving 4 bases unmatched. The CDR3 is CASSSGLAGGEQFF. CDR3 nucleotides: TGTGCCAGCAGTTCTGGACTAGCGGGAGGTGAGCAGTTCTTC.

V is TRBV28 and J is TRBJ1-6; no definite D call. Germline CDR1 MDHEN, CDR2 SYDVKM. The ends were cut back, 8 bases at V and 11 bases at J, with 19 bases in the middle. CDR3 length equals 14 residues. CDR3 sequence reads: CASGVAKEVAPLHF. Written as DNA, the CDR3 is TGTGCCAGCGGGGTCGCCAAGGAGGTGGCACCCCTCCACTTT.

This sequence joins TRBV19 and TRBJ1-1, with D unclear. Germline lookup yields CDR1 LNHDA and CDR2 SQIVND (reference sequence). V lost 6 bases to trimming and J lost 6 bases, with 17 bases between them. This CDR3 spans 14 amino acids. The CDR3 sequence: CASRETVPFPEAFF. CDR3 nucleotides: TGTGCCAGTAGGGAGACGGTCCCGTTCCCTGAAGCTTTCTTT. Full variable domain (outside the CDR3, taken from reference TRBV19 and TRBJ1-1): DGGITQSPKYLFRKEGQNVTLSCEQNLNHDAMYWYRQDPGQGLRLIYYSQIVNDFQKGDIAEGYSVSREKKESFPLTVTSAQKNPTAFYLCASRETVPFPEAFFGQGTRLTVV.

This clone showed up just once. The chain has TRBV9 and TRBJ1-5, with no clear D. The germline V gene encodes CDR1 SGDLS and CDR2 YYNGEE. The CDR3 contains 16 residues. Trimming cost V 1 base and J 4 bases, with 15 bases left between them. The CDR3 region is CASSVSGEIGNQPQHF. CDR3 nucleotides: TGTGCCAGCAGCGTATCCGGGGAGATCGGGAATCAGCCCCAGCATTTT.

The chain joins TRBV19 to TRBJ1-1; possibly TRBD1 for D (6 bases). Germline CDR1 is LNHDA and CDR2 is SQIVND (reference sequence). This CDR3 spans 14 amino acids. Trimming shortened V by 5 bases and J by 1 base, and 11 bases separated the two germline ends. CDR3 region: CASSARTENTEAFF. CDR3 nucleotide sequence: TGTGCCAGTAGTGCTAGGACAGAGAACACTGAAGCTTTCTTT.